Presented here are 27 T cell receptor beta chains from one specimen sequenced in a study of response to subunit inactivated influenza vaccine. TCRdb processed the RT-PCR reads anew with MiXCR; each CDR3 protein has one entry. Among about 570,000 distinct CDR3 sequences, over 9.5% were seen once, and the ten largest hold about 9.4%. This material consisted of PBMCs from blood, taken on the day of vaccination. All receptors come from a man aged 50-60 years who received an inactivated influenza vaccine.

This clonotype has only a few counts. DNA for the CDR3: TGCGCCAGCAGCTTGGCCGGTTATACAGGACTTCGCACAGATACGCAGTATTTT. This gives the protein CASSLAGYTGLRTDTQYF. The chain recombines TRBV5-1 with TRBJ2-3; TRBD1 or TRBD2 may be the D gene (5 bases each). V was shortened by 0 bases and J by 1 base, with 18 bases between the two germline ends. Germline loops: CDR1 SGHRS, CDR2 YFSETQ. The CDR3 is made up of 18 amino acids.

V gene TRBV30 combines with J gene TRBJ1-5; tentative D call: TRBD1 (5 bases). From germline, CDR1 is GTSNPN and CDR2 SVGIG (reference sequence). V dropped 2 bases and J dropped 4 bases, with 12 bases sitting between them. The CDR3 runs 14 residues. CDR3 DNA: TGTGCCTGGAGTCCCTGGCAGGGTAATCAGCCCCAGCATTTT. Translated, it gives CAWSPWQGNQPQHF.

The V gene is TRBV24-1, the J gene TRBJ2-2, with D maybe TRBD1 (5 bases). V was clipped by 7 bases and J by 7 bases, with 9 bases between them. Germline V lookup: CDR1 KGHDR, CDR2 SFDVKD. The CDR3 is 12 residues long. The CDR3 protein is CATSDSIGELFF. In DNA, the CDR3 is TGTGCCACCAGCGACAGCATCGGGGAGCTGTTTTTT.

The V gene is TRBV20-1, the J gene TRBJ2-3, with D possibly being TRBD1 or TRBD2 (5 bases each). Trimming removed 4 bases from V and 4 bases from J, with 18 bases in between. CDR1 and CDR2 from the germline V gene are DFQATT and SNEGSKA (reference sequence). This CDR3 has 15 amino acids. The DNA of the CDR3 is TGCAGTGCTACAGGGACCCTCCTTAGGGCAGATACGCAGTATTTT. It yields the protein CSATGTLLRADTQYF.

The sample holds a few counts of this clonotype. V gene TRBV7-2 combines with J gene TRBJ1-4; D not certain. The germline CDR1 and CDR2 sequences are SGHTA and FQGNSA. V was cut by 0 bases and J by 8 bases, with 10 bases left in between. The CDR3 has 14 amino acids. CDR3 coding DNA: TGTGCCAGCAGCTTAGCAGGGCGGTCCGAAAAACTGTTTTTT. Translated: CASSLAGRSEKLFF.

The CDR3 DNA reads as TGTGCCAGCAGGGACAGGGATCGAGGGGCGGGAGAGACCCAGTACTTC. Translation gives CASRDRDRGAGETQYF. The chain recombines TRBV6-2 or TRBV6-3 with TRBJ2-5, with TRBD1 matching over 8 bases. CDR3 size: 16 residues. CDR1 is MNHEY, CDR2 SVGEGT, per germline. With 6 bases clipped from V and 4 bases from J, the junction kept 13 bases outside the gene matches.

The CDR3 region is CASSYSYNLMTSTDTQYF. The CDR3 DNA reads TGTGCCAGCAGTTACTCGTACAACCTGATGACTAGCACAGATACGCAGTATTTT. The V call is TRBV6-5, the J call TRBJ2-3; D remains unclear. V lost 0 bases, J lost 0 bases, and 16 bases lay in between. Germline V gene sequence: CDR1 MNHEY, CDR2 SVGAGI. This CDR3 region has 18 residues.

The chain recombines TRBV7-9 with TRBJ1-4; a possible D gene is TRBD1 (6 bases). Trimming left V 4 bases short and J 11 bases short, with 11 bases between. The length of the CDR3 is 12 residues. CDR1 and CDR2 (germline): SEHNR, FQNEAQ (reference sequence). Here the CDR3 reads CASSSYRDKLFF. Here the CDR3 DNA reads TGTGCCAGCAGCTCCTACAGGGACAAACTGTTTTTT.

The table lists this clonotype with a few counts. The chain combines TRBV28 with TRBJ2-3; weak D call: TRBD2 (5 bases). The germline CDR1 and CDR2 sequences are MDHEN and SYDVKM. This CDR3 contains 13 residues. V was cut by 6 bases and J by 11 bases, with 18 bases left in between. The CDR3 nucleotides read TGTGCCAGCAGAGCCCTAATCGAGGGTGGGCAGTATTTT. Its translation: CASRALIEGGQYF.

This clonotype was counted a few times. The chain employs TRBV6-1 and TRBJ1-1; no clear D gene. The V gene lost 2 bases and the J gene lost 4 bases, with 8 bases spanning the gap. The CDR3 contains 13 residues. The V gene's germline CDR1 is MNHNS and CDR2 SASEGT. Written as DNA, the CDR3 is TGTGCCAGCAGTGAACGGGGTTCCACTGAAGCTTTCTTT. Encoded protein: CASSERGSTEAFF.

This clonotype has at least ten counts. This chain links TRBV12-3 or TRBV12-4 with TRBJ1-5, with 10 bases that match TRBD1. V lost 6 bases and J lost 6; bases outside the gene matches: 8. This CDR3 spans 15 amino acids. The CDR3 reads CASRDGTGDFQPQHF. The CDR3 DNA reads TGTGCCAGCAGGGACGGGACAGGGGACTTTCAGCCCCAGCATTTT.

J is TRBJ2-7 and V is TRBV12-3 or TRBV12-4; possibly TRBD2 for D (5 bases). CDR3 length equals 14 residues. The germline V and J ends were trimmed by 6 bases and 2 bases, with 14 bases remaining between them. For the CDR3, the DNA is TGTGCCAGCAGCCCCGCGGGTAGACCCTACGAGCAGTACTTC. It specifies CASSPAGRPYEQYF.

CDR3 DNA sequence: TGCGCCAGCAGCCAAGTCGGGATGCAGGAAGGGAGCGGGGAGCTGTTTTTT. It specifies CASSQVGMQEGSGELFF. The rearrangement joins TRBV4-1 to TRBJ2-2; D possibly corresponds to TRBD2 (5 bases). The V gene lost 1 base and the J gene lost 7 bases, with 19 bases spanning the gap. Germline lookup yields CDR1 MGHRA and CDR2 YSYEKL. This CDR3 comprises 17 residues.

This chain joins TRBV10-1 and TRBJ2-2; D remains unclear. Germline CDR1 WNHNN, CDR2 SYGVQD (reference sequence). The ends were cut back, 6 bases at V and 6 bases at J, with 11 bases in the middle. The CDR3 spans 13 residues. The CDR3: CASSTRQSGELFF. The CDR3 DNA follows: TGCGCCAGCAGCACAAGACAATCCGGGGAGCTGTTTTTT.

This clonotype was found many times. The J gene is TRBJ2-2, the V gene TRBV5-5; D is undetermined. In germline, CDR1 is SGHKS, CDR2 YYEKEE (reference sequence). The CDR3 is 14 amino acids. V gave up 4 bases and J gave up 2 bases, with 9 bases separating them. The CDR3 DNA is TGTGCCAGCAGCCCGTCACAAAACACCGGGGAGCTGTTTTTT. Translated: CASSPSQNTGELFF.

The rearrangement links TRBV9 to TRBJ2-3; 7 nucleotides agree with TRBD2. Germline CDR1 reads SGDLS; CDR2 reads YYNGEE. Trimming cost V 0 bases and J 2 bases; bases outside gene matches: 6. The CDR3 has 16 residues. CDR3 amino acids: CASSVGSSGFTDTQYF. The CDR3 nucleotides read TGTGCCAGCAGCGTAGGCAGTAGCGGGTTCACAGATACGCAGTATTTT.

This clonotype showed up just a few times. V is TRBV29-1 and J is TRBJ2-1, with D possibly matching TRBD1 (5 bases). Trimming cost V 5 bases and J 7 bases, with 9 bases left between them. Germline CDR1 and CDR2: SQVTM and ANQGSEA. This CDR3 region has 11 residues. CDR3 region: CSVLGANEQFF. CDR3 in DNA: TGCAGCGTTTTAGGGGCGAATGAGCAGTTCTTC.

This chain joins TRBV15 and TRBJ2-5; 7 nucleotides agree with TRBD1. This CDR3 is 16 amino acids long. Germline V gives CDR1 LNHNV, CDR2 YYDKDF (reference sequence). With V trimmed by 3 bases and J by 2 bases, 9 bases remained unmatched. The CDR3: CATSRRAGGTQETQYF. CDR3 nucleotides: TGTGCCACCAGCAGGAGGGCAGGGGGAACTCAAGAGACCCAGTACTTC.

The V call is TRBV3-1, the J call TRBJ2-2; tentatively, D is TRBD1 or TRBD2 (5 bases each). V was trimmed by 4 bases and J by 2 bases, leaving 11 bases between them. CDR1 is LGHDT and CDR2 is YNNKEL in the germline V gene (reference sequence). The CDR3 spans 15 residues. In DNA form, the CDR3 reads TGTGCCAGCAGCCCTGGGACCACAAACACCGGGGAGCTGTTTTTT. Protein sequence: CASSPGTTNTGELFF.

This clonotype was counted only a few times. This chain connects TRBV7-6 to TRBJ2-1; unclear D gene. This CDR3 is built from 15 residues. Trimming left V 1 base short and J 0 bases short, with 7 bases between. Germline CDR1 reads SGHVS; CDR2 reads FNYEAQ. CDR3: CASSLVYRSYNEQFF. The CDR3 nucleotides read TGTGCCAGCAGCTTAGTCTATCGCTCCTACAATGAGCAGTTCTTC.

This clonotype was counted between two and nine times. This chain connects TRBV10-3 to TRBJ2-1; tentatively, D is TRBD2 (5 bases). CDR1 and CDR2 from the germline V gene are ENHRY and SYGVKD. Trimming stripped 2 bases from V and 6 bases from J, with 11 bases between. There are 14 residues in the CDR3. The CDR3 DNA is TGTGCCATCAGTGAGCCCGGTCGGGGCAATGAGCAGTTCTTC. Translated, it gives CAISEPGRGNEQFF.

This clonotype was seen a few times. V usage is TRBV7-9 and J usage is TRBJ2-3, with 8 bases aligning to TRBD1. Per the germline V gene, CDR1 is SEHNR and CDR2 is FQNEAQ (reference sequence). Losses at the gene ends were 9 bases for V and 1 base for J; bases not matched to a gene: 6. The CDR3 has 14 residues. The CDR3 nucleotides read TGTGCCAGTTTACCGGGACAGGGCACAGATACGCAGTATTTT. Protein product: CASLPGQGTDTQYF.

This sequence joins TRBV4-1 and TRBJ2-7; the D is unclear. In germline, CDR1 is MGHRA, CDR2 YSYEKL. The CDR3 is made up of 16 amino acids. Trimming left V 1 base short and J 0 bases short, with 13 bases between. The CDR3: CASSQVRTRTSYEQYF. The CDR3 nucleotides are TGCGCCAGCAGCCAAGTGAGGACGCGGACCTCCTACGAGCAGTACTTC.

The chain joins TRBV11-2 to TRBJ2-7; the D gene is possibly TRBD1 (6 bases). The CDR3 extends over 14 amino acids. Germline V lookup: CDR1 SGHAT, CDR2 FQNNGV. Trimming removed 0 bases from V and 7 bases from J, with 13 bases in between. In DNA form, the CDR3 reads TGTGCCAGCAGCTTAGACCCCAGGGGACGGGAGCAGTACTTC. Translating it yields CASSLDPRGREQYF.

The chain joins TRBV29-1 to TRBJ1-2, with 9 bases aligning to TRBD1. The CDR3 has 13 residues. Unmatched junction bases numbered 5, after V lost 7 bases and J lost 2 bases. Germline-derived CDR1 and CDR2 are SQVTM and ANQGSEA. CDR3 sequence reads: CSDRDRANYGYTF. CDR3 sequence (DNA): TGCAGCGACCGGGACAGGGCGAACTATGGCTACACCTTC.

This clonotype has only a few counts. The J gene is TRBJ1-2, the V gene TRBV20-1; D is unclear. The ends were cut back, 3 bases at V and 2 bases at J, with 10 bases in the middle. This CDR3 spans 13 amino acids. The germline V gene encodes CDR1 DFQATT and CDR2 SNEGSKA (reference sequence). Here the CDR3 reads CSARVDKNYGYTF. Here the CDR3 DNA reads TGCAGTGCTAGGGTAGACAAGAACTATGGCTACACCTTC.

The V and J genes are TRBV29-1 and TRBJ2-1; tentative D call: TRBD1 (5 bases). Germline-derived CDR1 and CDR2 are SQVTM and ANQGSEA. V was pared by 3 bases and J by 2 bases, with 11 bases between. The CDR3 sequence is 14 residues long. Here the CDR3 reads CSVEGRLTYNEQFF. The CDR3 bases are TGCAGCGTTGAGGGGCGTCTTACCTACAATGAGCAGTTCTTC.